The sequence of this T cell receptor (beta chain) was determined in a study of T cell responses to AZD1222 COVID-19 vaccine. General study findings and limits: The donors showed a predominance of white British ancestry and of females, with possible underestimation of clonal diversity. Spike-specific TCR breadth and depth were elevated following two AZD1222 doses. Distributed over spike, vaccine-associated CD4 TCRs predominated at 160-218 and 743-854.

With respect to this clone: The antigen remains unidentified.

This table comes from immunoSEQ multiplex PCR, and its TCRdb copy is limited to in-frame clones, with some not included. The sample contains 150,000 to 200,000 clones, 90% to 95% of which appear only once. Trimming shortened V by 3 bases and J by 1 base, and 16 bases separated the two germline ends. This CDR3 has 17 amino acids. Germline values: CDR1 MDHEN, CDR2 SYDVKM. The TCR sequence derives from an adult in good health. The sequencing used peripheral blood, collected on day 0 of AZD1222 vaccination. V gene TRBV28 combines with J gene TRBJ2-1, with D perhaps being TRBD1 or TRBD2 (5 bases each). This CDR3 is CASSFPPKGPSYNEQFF. CDR3 bases: TGTGCCAGCAGTTTTCCCCCGAAGGGACCGTCCTACAATGAGCAGTTCTTC.